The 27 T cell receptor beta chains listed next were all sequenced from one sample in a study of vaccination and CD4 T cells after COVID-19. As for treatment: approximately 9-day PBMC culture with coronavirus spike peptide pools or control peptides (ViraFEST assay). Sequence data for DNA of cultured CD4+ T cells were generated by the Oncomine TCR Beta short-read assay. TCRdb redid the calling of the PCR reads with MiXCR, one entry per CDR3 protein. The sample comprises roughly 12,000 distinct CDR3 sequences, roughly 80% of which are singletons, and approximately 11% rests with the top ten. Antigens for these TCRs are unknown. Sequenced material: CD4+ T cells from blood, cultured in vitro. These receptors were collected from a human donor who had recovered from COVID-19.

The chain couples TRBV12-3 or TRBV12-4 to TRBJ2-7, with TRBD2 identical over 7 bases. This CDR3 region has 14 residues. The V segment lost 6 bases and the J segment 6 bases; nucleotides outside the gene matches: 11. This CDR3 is CASSRSGVLGEQYF. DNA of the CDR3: TGTGCCAGCAGCCGAAGCGGGGTCCTTGGCGAGCAGTACTTC.

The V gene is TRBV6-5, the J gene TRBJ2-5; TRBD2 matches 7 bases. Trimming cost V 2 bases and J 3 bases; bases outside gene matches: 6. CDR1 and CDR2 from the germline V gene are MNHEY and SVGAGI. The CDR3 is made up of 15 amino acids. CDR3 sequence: CASSYSAGAEETQYF. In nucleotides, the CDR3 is TGTGCCAGCAGTTACAGTGCGGGAGCTGAAGAGACCCAGTACTTC.

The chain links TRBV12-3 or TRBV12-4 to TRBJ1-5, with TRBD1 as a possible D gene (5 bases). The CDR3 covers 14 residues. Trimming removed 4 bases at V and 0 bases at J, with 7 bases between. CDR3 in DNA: TGTGCCAGCAGTTGGGGCGGTAGCAATCAGCCCCAGCATTTT. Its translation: CASSWGGSNQPQHF.

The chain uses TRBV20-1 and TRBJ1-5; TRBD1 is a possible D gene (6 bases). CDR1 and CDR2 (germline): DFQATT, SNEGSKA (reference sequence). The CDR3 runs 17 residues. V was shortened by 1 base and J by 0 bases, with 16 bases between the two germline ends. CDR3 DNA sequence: TGCAGTGCTAGAGTACTAGGTCAGGGGTATAGCAATCAGCCCCAGCATTTT. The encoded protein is CSARVLGQGYSNQPQHF.

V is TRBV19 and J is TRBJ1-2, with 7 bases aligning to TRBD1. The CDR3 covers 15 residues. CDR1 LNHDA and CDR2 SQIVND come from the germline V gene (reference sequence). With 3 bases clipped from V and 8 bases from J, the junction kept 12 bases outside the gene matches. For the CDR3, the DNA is TGTGCCAGTAGTATTGGACAGGCCCTGGGTTGGGGCTACACCTTC. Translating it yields CASSIGQALGWGYTF.

The CDR3 DNA follows: TGTGCCAGTAGTCCCGGGACAGGGAACACCGGGGAGCTGTTTTTT. Its protein is CASSPGTGNTGELFF. V usage is TRBV19 and J usage is TRBJ2-2, with TRBD1 identical over 8 bases. V lost 5 bases to trimming and J lost 1 base; unmatched junction nucleotides: 3. From germline, CDR1 is LNHDA and CDR2 SQIVND (reference sequence). This CDR3 contains 15 residues. Looking up the rest from reference TRBV19 and TRBJ2-2 gives the full variable domain: DGGITQSPKYLFRKEGQNVTLSCEQNLNHDAMYWYRQDPGQGLRLIYYSQIVNDFQKGDIAEGYSVSREKKESFPLTVTSAQKNPTAFYLCASSPGTGNTGELFFGEGSRLTVL.

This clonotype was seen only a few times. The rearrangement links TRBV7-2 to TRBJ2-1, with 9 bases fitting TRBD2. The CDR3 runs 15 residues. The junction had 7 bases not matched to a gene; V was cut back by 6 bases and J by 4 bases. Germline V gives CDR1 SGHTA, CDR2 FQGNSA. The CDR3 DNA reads TGTGCCAGCAGACCCGGGACTAGCAGTTACAATGAGCAGTTCTTC. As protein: CASRPGTSSYNEQFF. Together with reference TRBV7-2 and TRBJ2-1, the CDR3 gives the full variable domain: GAGVSQSPSNKVTEKGKDVELRCDPISGHTALYWYRQSLGQGLEFLIYFQGNSAPDKSGLPSDRFSAERTGGSVSTLTIQRTQQEDSAVYLCASRPGTSSYNEQFFGPGTRLTVL.

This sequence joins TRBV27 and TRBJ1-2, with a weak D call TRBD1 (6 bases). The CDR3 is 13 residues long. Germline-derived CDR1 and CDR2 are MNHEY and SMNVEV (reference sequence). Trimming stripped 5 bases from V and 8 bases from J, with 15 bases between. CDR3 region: CASSLRGAQGYTF. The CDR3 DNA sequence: TGTGCCAGCAGTCTGCGGGGGGCGCAGGGCTACACCTTC.

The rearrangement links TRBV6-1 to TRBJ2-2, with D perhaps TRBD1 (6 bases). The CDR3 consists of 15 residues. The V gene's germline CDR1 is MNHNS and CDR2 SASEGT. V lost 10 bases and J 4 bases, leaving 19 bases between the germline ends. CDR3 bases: TGTGCCACACTTAACAGGGTGGGACCCACCGGGGAGCTGTTTTTT. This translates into CATLNRVGPTGELFF.

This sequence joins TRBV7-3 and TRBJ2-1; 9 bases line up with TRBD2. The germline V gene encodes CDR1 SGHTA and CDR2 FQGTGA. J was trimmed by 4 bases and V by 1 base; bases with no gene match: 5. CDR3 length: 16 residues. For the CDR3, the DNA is TGTGCCAGCAGCTTAATAGTGAGCGGGGGGTACAATGAGCAGTTCTTC. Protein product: CASSLIVSGGYNEQFF.

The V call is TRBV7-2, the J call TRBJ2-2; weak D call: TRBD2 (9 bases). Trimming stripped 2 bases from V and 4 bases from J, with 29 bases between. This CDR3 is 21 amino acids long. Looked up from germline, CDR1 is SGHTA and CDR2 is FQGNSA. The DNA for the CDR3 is TGTGCCAGCAGCTTAAGGCGGCAGGGGGCCCGAGCGGGAGGAAGCACCGGGGAGCTGTTTTTT. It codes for CASSLRRQGARAGGSTGELFF.

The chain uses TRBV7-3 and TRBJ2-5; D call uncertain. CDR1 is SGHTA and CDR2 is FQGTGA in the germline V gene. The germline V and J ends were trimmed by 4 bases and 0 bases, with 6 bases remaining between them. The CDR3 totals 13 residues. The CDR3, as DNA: TGTGCCAGCAGCTCCGGGTACCAAGAGACCCAGTACTTC. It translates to CASSSGYQETQYF.

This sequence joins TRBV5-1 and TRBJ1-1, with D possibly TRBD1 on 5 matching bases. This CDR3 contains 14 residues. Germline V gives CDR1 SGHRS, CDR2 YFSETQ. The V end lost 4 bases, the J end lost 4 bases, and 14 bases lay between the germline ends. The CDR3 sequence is CASSGQGPSTEAFF. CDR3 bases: TGCGCCAGCAGCGGGCAGGGCCCAAGCACTGAAGCTTTCTTT.

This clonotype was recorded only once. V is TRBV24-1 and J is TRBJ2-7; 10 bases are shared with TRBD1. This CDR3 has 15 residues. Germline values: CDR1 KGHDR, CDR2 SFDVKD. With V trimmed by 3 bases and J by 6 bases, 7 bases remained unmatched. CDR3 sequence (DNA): TGTGCCACCAGTGATACCCGACAGGGGGCTGGCGAGCAGTACTTC. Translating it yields CATSDTRQGAGEQYF.

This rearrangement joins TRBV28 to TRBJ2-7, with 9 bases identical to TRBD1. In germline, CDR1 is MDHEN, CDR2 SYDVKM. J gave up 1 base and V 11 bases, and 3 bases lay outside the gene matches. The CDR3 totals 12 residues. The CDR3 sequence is CAAGTGSYEQYF. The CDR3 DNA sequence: TGTGCCGCTGGGACAGGGTCCTACGAGCAGTACTTC.

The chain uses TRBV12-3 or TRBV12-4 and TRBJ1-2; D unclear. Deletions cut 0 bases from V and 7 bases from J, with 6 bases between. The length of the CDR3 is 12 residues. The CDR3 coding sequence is TGTGCCAGCAGTTTAGCGTATAGTGGCTACACCTTC. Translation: CASSLAYSGYTF.

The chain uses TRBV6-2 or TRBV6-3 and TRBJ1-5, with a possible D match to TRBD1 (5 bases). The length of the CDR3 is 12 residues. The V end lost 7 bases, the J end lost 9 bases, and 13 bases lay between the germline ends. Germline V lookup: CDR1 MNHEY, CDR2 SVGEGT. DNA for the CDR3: TGTGCCAGCACCGACGGGGGTCTGCCCCAGCATTTT. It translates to CASTDGGLPQHF.

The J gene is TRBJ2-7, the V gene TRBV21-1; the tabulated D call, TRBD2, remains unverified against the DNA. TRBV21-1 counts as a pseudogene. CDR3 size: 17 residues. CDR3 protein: CASSKELAGGRSYEQYF. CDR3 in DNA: TGTGCCAGCAGCAAAGAATTAGCGGGAGGCCGCTCCTACGAGCAGTACTTC.

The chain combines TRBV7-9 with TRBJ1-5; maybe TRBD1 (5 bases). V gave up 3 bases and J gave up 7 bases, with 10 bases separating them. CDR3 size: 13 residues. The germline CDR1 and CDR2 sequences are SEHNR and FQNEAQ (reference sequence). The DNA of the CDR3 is TGTGCCAGCAGCTTTTCGGGGGGGCAGCCCCAGCATTTT. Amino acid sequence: CASSFSGGQPQHF.

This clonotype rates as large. Written as DNA, the CDR3 is TGTGCCAGCACCGACAGGGGGCTTTTCGCCGGGGAGCTGTTTTTT. It yields the protein CASTDRGLFAGELFF. This sequence joins TRBV6-2 or TRBV6-3 and TRBJ2-2, with 10 bases that match TRBD1. CDR3 length equals 15 residues. Trimming removed 7 bases from V and 6 bases from J; junction bases left unmatched: 8. CDR1 is MNHEY and CDR2 is SVGEGT in the germline V gene.

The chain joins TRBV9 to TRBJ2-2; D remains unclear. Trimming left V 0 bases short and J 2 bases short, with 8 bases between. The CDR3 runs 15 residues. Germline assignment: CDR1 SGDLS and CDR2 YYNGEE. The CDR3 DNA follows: TGTGCCAGCAGCGTAGGCAGGTTAAACACCGGGGAGCTGTTTTTT. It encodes CASSVGRLNTGELFF.

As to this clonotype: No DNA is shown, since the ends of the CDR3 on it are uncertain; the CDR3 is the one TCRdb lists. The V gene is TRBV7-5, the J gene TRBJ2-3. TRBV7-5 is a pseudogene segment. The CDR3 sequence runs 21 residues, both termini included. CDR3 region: CISVPEALRRWGGVCADTQYF.

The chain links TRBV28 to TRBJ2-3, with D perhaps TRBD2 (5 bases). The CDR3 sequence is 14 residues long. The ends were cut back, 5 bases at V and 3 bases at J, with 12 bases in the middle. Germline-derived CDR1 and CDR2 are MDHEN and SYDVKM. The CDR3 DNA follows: TGTGCCAGCAGTCCTACGGGGAGAACAGATACGCAGTATTTT. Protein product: CASSPTGRTDTQYF.

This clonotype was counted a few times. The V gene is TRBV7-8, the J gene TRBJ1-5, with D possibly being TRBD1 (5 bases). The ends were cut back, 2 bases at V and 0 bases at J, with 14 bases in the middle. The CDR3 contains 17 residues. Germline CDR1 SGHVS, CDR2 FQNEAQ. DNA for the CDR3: TGTGCCAGCAGCTTAAGACGGGGACCCTATAGCAATCAGCCCCAGCATTTT. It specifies CASSLRRGPYSNQPQHF.

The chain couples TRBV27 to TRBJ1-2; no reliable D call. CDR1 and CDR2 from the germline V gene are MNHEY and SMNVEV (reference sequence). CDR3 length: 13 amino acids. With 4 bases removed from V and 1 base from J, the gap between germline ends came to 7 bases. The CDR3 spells CASSSTDNYGYTF. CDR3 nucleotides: TGTGCCAGCAGTTCTACGGATAACTATGGCTACACCTTC.

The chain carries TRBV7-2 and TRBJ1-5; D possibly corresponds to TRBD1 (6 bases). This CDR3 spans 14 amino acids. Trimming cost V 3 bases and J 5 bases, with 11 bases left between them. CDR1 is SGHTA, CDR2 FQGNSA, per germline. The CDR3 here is CASSFQRGDQPQHF. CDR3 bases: TGTGCCAGCAGCTTCCAAAGGGGGGATCAGCCCCAGCATTTT.

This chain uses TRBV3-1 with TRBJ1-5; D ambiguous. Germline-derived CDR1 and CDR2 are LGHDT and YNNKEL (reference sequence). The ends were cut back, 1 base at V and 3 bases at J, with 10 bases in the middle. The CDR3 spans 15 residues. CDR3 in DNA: TGTGCCAGCAGCCAAGGCGGTCTTTCCAATCAGCCCCAGCATTTT. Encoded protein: CASSQGGLSNQPQHF.